This T cell receptor (beta chain) was obtained from a study of radiation and T cells in renal cell carcinoma. Study-wide results and limits: Top tumor clonotypes rose in blood 2 weeks post-radiation, then contracted.

Germline values: CDR1 KGHSH, CDR2 LQKENI. With 0 bases removed from V and 1 base from J, the gap between germline ends came to 13 bases. The CDR3 consists of 17 residues. Sequencing was performed with immunoSEQ multiplex PCR; in TCRdb, only in-frame clones are kept and a portion is missing. The top ten clones hold approximately 7.3% of a sample with 97,000 or so clones, roughly 84% of them seen once. For this clone: Its matching antigen is unknown.

Regarding time point: blood 4 weeks post-SBRT, at nephrectomy. The sample's treatment: 15 Gy SBRT to primary tumor, nephrectomy 4 weeks later. Nephrectomy followed 15 Gy stereotactic body radiation by 4 weeks. This renal cell carcinoma was of the clear cell type. V and J are TRBV18 and TRBJ2-1; D unresolved. This TCR was recovered from a man between 60 and 70 years old with renal cell carcinoma. The sample consisted of blood, taken from a patient whose treatment included radiotherapy and nephrectomy. The CDR3 sequence: CASSPPGGRVSYNEQFF. The CDR3, as DNA: TGTGCCAGCTCACCACCGGGCGGTCGGGTGTCCTACAATGAGCAGTTCTTC.